The rows below give T cell receptor beta chains drawn from one sample of a study of CD8 T cells in ankylosing spondylitis. TCRdb re-called the 5' RACE reads with MiXCR, one entry per CDR3 protein. The sample has 240,000 or so distinct CDR3 sequences; about 10% are singletons. The source material was blood, either unsorted or a sorted T cell fraction (not recorded which). The receptors were gathered from a male donor with ankylosing spondylitis or in good health (not recorded which). Each CDR3 is given with its conserved first and last residue. D genes are given only for firm matches. Not every row has a clone size; where given, it reads once, few, many or a size class.

D	length	V	J	size	CDR3	DNA
.	14	TRBV9	TRBJ1-1	few	CASSITGGNTEAFF	TGTGCCAGCAGCATAACGGGGGGGAATACTGAAGCTTTCTTT
TRBD2	18	TRBV20-1	TRBJ2-7	.	CSARRGSRGAFSSYEQYF	TGCAGTGCTAGAAGAGGATCGCGGGGGGCCTTCAGCTCCTACGAGCAGTACTTC
.	18	TRBV29-1	TRBJ1-2	many	CSVEDPGGQASPLFGYTF	TGCAGCGTTGAAGATCCAGGAGGGCAGGCCAGTCCTCTATTTGGCTACACCTTC
.	11	TRBV7-8	TRBJ2-1	many	CASSLVVEQFF	TGTGCCAGCAGCTTAGTGGTTGAGCAGTTCTTC
TRBD1	14	TRBV27	TRBJ2-5	few	CASSNTGGTETQYF	TGTGCCAGCAGTAATACAGGGGGCACCGAGACCCAGTACTTC
.	14	TRBV20-1	TRBJ2-1	many	CSAASSAWWDEQFF	TGCAGTGCAGCTTCTAGCGCCTGGTGGGATGAGCAGTTCTTC
TRBD2	15	TRBV5-1	TRBJ2-5	.	CASSTGLAGEETQYF	TGCGCCAGCAGCACCGGACTAGCGGGTGAAGAGACCCAGTACTTC
.	13	TRBV28	TRBJ1-1	few	CASRPTANTEAFF	TGTGCCAGCAGGCCGACGGCGAACACTGAAGCTTTCTTT
.	16	TRBV11-2	TRBJ2-7	many	CASSPPRGRSKYEQYF	TGTGCCAGCAGCCCCCCCCGCGGCAGGTCCAAATACGAGCAGTACTTC
.	16	TRBV20-1	TRBJ1-3	many	CSAEDSISNPGNTIYF	TGCAGTGCTGAGGACAGTATTTCCAACCCTGGAAACACCATATATTTT
TRBD1	14	TRBV5-1	TRBJ1-2	.	CASSSTGQNYGYTF	TGCGCCAGCAGCTCAACGGGACAGAACTATGGCTACACCTTC
.	14	TRBV18	TRBJ1-1	.	CASSPSRGSTEAFF	TGTGCCAGCTCACCAAGTCGGGGAAGCACTGAAGCTTTCTTT
.	14	TRBV5-1	TRBJ2-7	many	CASSLGSGPYEQYF	TGCGCCAGCAGCTTAGGATCCGGACCTTACGAGCAGTACTTC
.	16	TRBV15	TRBJ2-2	many	CATSGSRGANTGELFF	TGTGCCACCAGTGGCTCCCGGGGCGCGAACACCGGGGAGCTGTTTTTT
.	14	TRBV28	TRBJ2-2	.	CASSFWDNTGELFF	TGTGCCAGCAGTTTTTGGGACAATACCGGGGAGCTGTTTTTT
TRBD1	14	TRBV7-8	TRBJ2-7	many	CASSLGTDHYEQYF	TGTGCCAGCAGCTTGGGGACAGATCATTACGAGCAGTACTTC
TRBD1	14	TRBV12-3/TRBV12-4	TRBJ1-5	many	CASRTTGGNQPQHF	TGTGCCAGCAGAACGACAGGGGGCAATCAGCCCCAGCATTTT
.	13	TRBV6-5	TRBJ1-5	.	CASSYSRGQPQHF	TGTGCCAGCAGTTACTCGCGGGGTCAGCCCCAGCATTTT
TRBD1	19	TRBV20-1	TRBJ2-1	many	CSARLLDRVKLSRGNEQFF	TGCAGTGCTAGACTTTTGGACAGGGTAAAACTCAGTAGGGGCAATGAGCAGTTCTTC
.	13	TRBV6-1	TRBJ1-2	.	CASRGTANYGYTF	TGTGCCAGCAGAGGGACGGCGAACTATGGCTACACCTTC
.	14	TRBV12-3/TRBV12-4	TRBJ1-5	many	CASSLSGPNQPQHF	TGTGCCAGCAGTTTATCTGGCCCCAATCAGCCCCAGCATTTT
.	14	TRBV10-3	TRBJ1-1	many	CAISVGRLNTEAFF	TGTGCCATCAGTGTAGGCCGCTTGAACACTGAAGCTTTCTTT
.	13	TRBV12-3/TRBV12-4	TRBJ2-7	many	CASSLERISEQYF	TGTGCCAGCAGTTTGGAGCGCATTTCCGAGCAGTACTTC
TRBD1	15	TRBV10-3	TRBJ2-3	many	CAIGRWTGSTDTQYF	TGTGCCATCGGGAGGTGGACAGGGAGCACAGATACGCAGTATTTT
.	15	TRBV7-2	TRBJ1-6	many	CASSQESSYNSPLHF	TGTGCCAGCAGCCAGGAAAGCTCCTATAATTCACCCCTCCACTTT
TRBD2	16	TRBV12-3/TRBV12-4	TRBJ2-3	many	CASSYASGRVGDTQYF	TGTGCCAGCAGTTACGCTAGCGGGAGGGTAGGAGATACGCAGTATTTT
.	13	TRBV5-6	TRBJ2-7	many	CASIASGTYEQYF	TGTGCCAGCATTGCGTCGGGCACCTACGAGCAGTACTTC
TRBD2	16	TRBV15	TRBJ2-1	many	CATSSPRASGDNEQFF	TGTGCCACCAGCAGCCCTCGCGCTAGCGGGGACAATGAGCAGTTCTTC
.	15	TRBV9	TRBJ1-1	.	CASSPTWGGPTEAFF	TGTGCCAGCAGCCCTACCTGGGGAGGACCCACTGAAGCTTTCTTT
.	11	TRBV25-1	TRBJ2-7	few	CASMVGGKQYF	TGTGCCAGCATGGTTGGAGGCAAGCAGTACTTC
.	11	TRBV6-2/TRBV6-3	TRBJ2-7	.	CASSGASEQYF	TGTGCCAGCTCTGGGGCCTCCGAGCAGTACTTC
TRBD1	11	TRBV20-1	TRBJ1-2	many	CSLPTGVHYTF	TGCAGTCTACCTACAGGGGTTCACTACACCTTC
TRBD2	19	TRBV5-1	TRBJ2-1	many	CASSFVQRTSGISYNEQFF	TGCGCCAGCAGCTTCGTACAAAGGACTAGCGGGATTTCGTACAATGAGCAGTTCTTC
TRBD1	16	TRBV5-1	TRBJ2-5	few	CASSWGGQGKGETQYF	TGCGCCAGCAGCTGGGGTGGACAGGGGAAAGGGGAGACCCAGTACTTC
.	16	TRBV20-1	TRBJ2-4	many	CSAISGGGAVKNIQYF	TGCAGTGCTATCTCCGGCGGAGGGGCGGTAAAAAACATTCAGTACTTC
TRBD2	15	TRBV6-1	TRBJ2-2	few	CASSLAGEYTGELFF	TGTGCCAGCAGCCTAGCGGGGGAGTACACCGGGGAGCTGTTTTTT
.	15	TRBV7-2	TRBJ2-1	few	CASSLSSSQGNEQFF	TGTGCCAGCAGCTTATCCTCGAGTCAGGGCAATGAGCAGTTCTTC
.	13	TRBV5-1	TRBJ2-5	.	CASKRRQERTQYF	TGCGCCAGCAAACGAAGGCAGGAGAGGACCCAGTACTTC
TRBD1	17	TRBV6-1	TRBJ1-6	.	CASRTTGTAQTGPPLHF	TGTGCCAGCAGGACCACCGGGACAGCTCAAACGGGTCCACCCCTCCACTTT
.	15	TRBV12-3/TRBV12-4	TRBJ1-6	many	CASSLAWGAGSPLHF	TGTGCCAGCAGTTTAGCCTGGGGAGCGGGTTCACCCCTCCACTTT
.	12	TRBV11-2	TRBJ2-1	few	CASSLRHSEQFF	TGTGCCAGCAGCTTAAGGCACTCTGAGCAGTTCTTC
TRBD2	15	TRBV12-3/TRBV12-4	TRBJ2-3	many	CASGHAGRAEDTQYF	TGTGCCAGCGGGCATGCCGGGAGGGCCGAAGATACGCAGTATTTT
TRBD1	14	TRBV5-1	TRBJ2-7	many	CASSGWTGGNEQYF	TGCGCCAGCAGCGGATGGACAGGGGGCAACGAGCAGTACTTC
.	14	TRBV5-4	TRBJ2-3	many	CASSLAGATDTQYF	TGTGCCAGCAGCTTGGCAGGGGCCACAGATACGCAGTATTTT
TRBD2	16	TRBV20-1	TRBJ2-3	few	CSARTPGLAGTDTQYF	TGCAGTGCCCGTACCCCGGGACTAGCTGGCACAGATACGCAGTATTTT
.	16	TRBV7-2	TRBJ1-1	many	CASSLGFGSMNTEAFF	TGTGCCAGCAGCTTAGGGTTTGGGTCGATGAACACTGAAGCTTTCTTT
.	18	TRBV24-1	TRBJ1-5	many	CATKEPAQVSRVNQPQHF	TGTGCCACCAAGGAACCGGCACAGGTCTCTCGGGTAAATCAGCCCCAGCATTTT
.	10	TRBV29-1	TRBJ2-5	.	CSVEDMAQYF	TGCAGCGTTGAAGATATGGCCCAGTACTTC
.	17	TRBV4-1	TRBJ2-1	few	CASSQADGVALFNEQFF	TGCGCCAGCAGCCAAGCGGATGGGGTAGCGTTATTCAATGAGCAGTTCTTC
TRBD1	15	TRBV10-3	TRBJ1-1	.	CAITTTWTGVTEAFF	TGTGCCATCACCACAACATGGACAGGGGTTACTGAAGCTTTCTTT
.	14	TRBV20-1	TRBJ2-5	many	CSANPAGLKETQYF	TGCAGTGCTAACCCCGCGGGATTGAAAGAGACCCAGTACTTC